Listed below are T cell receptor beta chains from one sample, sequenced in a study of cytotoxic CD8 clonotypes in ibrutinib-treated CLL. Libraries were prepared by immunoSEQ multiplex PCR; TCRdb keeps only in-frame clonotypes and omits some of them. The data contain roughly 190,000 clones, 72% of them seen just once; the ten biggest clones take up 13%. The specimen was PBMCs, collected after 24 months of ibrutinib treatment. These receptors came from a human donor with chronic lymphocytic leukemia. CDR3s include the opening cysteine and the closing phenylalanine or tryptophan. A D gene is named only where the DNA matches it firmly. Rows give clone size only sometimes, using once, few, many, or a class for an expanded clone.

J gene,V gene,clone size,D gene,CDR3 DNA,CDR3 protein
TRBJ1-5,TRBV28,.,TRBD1,TGTGCCAGCAGTTCTATTCGGCAGGGGGCCGGATGGAATAGCAATCAGCCCCAGCATTTT,CASSSIRQGAGWNSNQPQHF
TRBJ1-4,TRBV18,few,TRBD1,TGTGCCAGCTCTCCGGGACAGGGGGATAGTGGTGAAAAACTGTTTTTT,CASSPGQGDSGEKLFF
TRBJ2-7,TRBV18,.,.,TGTGCCAGCTCAGCCGGGACGTCCTCCTACGAGCAGTACTTC,CASSAGTSSYEQYF
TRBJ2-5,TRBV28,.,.,TGTGCCAGCAATCGAGACAGCCAAGAGACCCAGTACTTC,CASNRDSQETQYF
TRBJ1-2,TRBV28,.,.,TGTGCCAGCAGTTTGGGGCATTGGGGCCGCTATGGCTACACCTTC,CASSLGHWGRYGYTF
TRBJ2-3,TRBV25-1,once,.,TGTGCCAGCAGTGAGGTGCCGGGTTCAAGCACAGATACGCAGTATTTT,CASSEVPGSSTDTQYF
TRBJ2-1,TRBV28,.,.,TGTGCCAGCAGTCCCAGCGGGCTTACAAGTGAGCAGTTCTTC,CASSPSGLTSEQFF
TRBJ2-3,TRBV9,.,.,TGTGCCAGCAGCCCCGGGATCCGCACAGATACGCAGTATTTT,CASSPGIRTDTQYF
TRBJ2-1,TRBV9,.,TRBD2,TGTGCCAGCAGCGCCTCAATGGGACCCGGGACTAGCGGGATACCCTCCTACAATGAGCAGTTCTTC,CASSASMGPGTSGIPSYNEQFF
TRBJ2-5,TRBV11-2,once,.,TGTGCCAGCAGCTTCTTCCCTAGTCGGTTTAGCGCGGAGACCCAGTACTTC,CASSFFPSRFSAETQYF
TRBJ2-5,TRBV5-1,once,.,TGCGCCAGCAGCTTGGCCGAAGGACTCCGGGGGACCCAGTACTTC,CASSLAEGLRGTQYF
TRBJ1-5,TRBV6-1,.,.,TGTGCCAGCAGTGTGGGACATTATCAGTATAGCAATCAGCCCCAGCATTTT,CASSVGHYQYSNQPQHF
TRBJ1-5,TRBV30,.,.,TGTGCCTGGAGTGTACGATGGGGCTCACTTCAGCCCCAGCATTTT,CAWSVRWGSLQPQHF
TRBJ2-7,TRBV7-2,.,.,TGTGCCAGCAGCTTAGTCCTACAGGGTGCCGACGAGCAGTACTTC,CASSLVLQGADEQYF
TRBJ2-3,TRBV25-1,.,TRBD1,TGTGCCAGCAGTGTGGGTGGACAGGGGGCAGATACGCAGTATTTT,CASSVGGQGADTQYF
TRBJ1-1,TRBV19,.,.,TGTGCCAGTAGTATTTTTGCCGGGAACACTGAAGCTTTCTTT,CASSIFAGNTEAFF
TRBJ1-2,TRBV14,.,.,TGTGCCAGCAGCCAAGTGGATCTGTCAGGGGCCTATGGCTACACCTTC,CASSQVDLSGAYGYTF
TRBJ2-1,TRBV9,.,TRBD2,TGTGCCAGCAGCGAAACTAGCGGGAGTACCTACAATGAGCAGTTCTTC,CASSETSGSTYNEQFF
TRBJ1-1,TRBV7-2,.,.,TGTGCCAGCAGCTTACATTCGGGGACGGCAACTGAAGCTTTCTTT,CASSLHSGTATEAFF
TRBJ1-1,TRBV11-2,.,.,TGTGCCAGCAGCTTAGTTTATGGGGCGTCGGAAGCTTTCTTT,CASSLVYGASEAFF
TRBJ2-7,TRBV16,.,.,TGTGCCAGCAGCCAATCGTGGCAAACCTACGAGCAGTACTTC,CASSQSWQTYEQYF
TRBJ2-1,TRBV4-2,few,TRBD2,TGTGCCAGCAGCCAAGTAAGTGCGGGAGGGGCCTACAATGAGCAGTTCTTC,CASSQVSAGGAYNEQFF
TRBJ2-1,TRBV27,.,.,TGTGCCACTAAGGGAGGCGTTAGCTACAATGAGCAGTTCTTC,CATKGGVSYNEQFF
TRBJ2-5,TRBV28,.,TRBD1,TGTGCCAGCAGTTTGGACTCCGGGACAGCCCAAGAGACCCAGTACTTC,CASSLDSGTAQETQYF
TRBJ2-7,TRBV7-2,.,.,TGTGCCAGCAGCCCGTGGTTGAACTACGAGCAGTACTTC,CASSPWLNYEQYF
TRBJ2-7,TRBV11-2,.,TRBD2,TGTGCCAGCAGCCTACGGGGGCGGGGGGAGTTCTACGAGCAGTACTTC,CASSLRGRGEFYEQYF
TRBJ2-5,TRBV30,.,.,TGTGCCTGGAGTGTATACGGGATCGCGACCCAGTACTTC,CAWSVYGIATQYF
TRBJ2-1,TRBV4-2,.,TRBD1,TGTGCCAGCAGCCAAGACCCGGGACAGTACAATGAGCAGTTCTTC,CASSQDPGQYNEQFF
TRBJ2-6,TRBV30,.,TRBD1,TGTGCCTGGAACAGGGGAACTGGGGCCAACGTCCTGACTTTC,CAWNRGTGANVLTF